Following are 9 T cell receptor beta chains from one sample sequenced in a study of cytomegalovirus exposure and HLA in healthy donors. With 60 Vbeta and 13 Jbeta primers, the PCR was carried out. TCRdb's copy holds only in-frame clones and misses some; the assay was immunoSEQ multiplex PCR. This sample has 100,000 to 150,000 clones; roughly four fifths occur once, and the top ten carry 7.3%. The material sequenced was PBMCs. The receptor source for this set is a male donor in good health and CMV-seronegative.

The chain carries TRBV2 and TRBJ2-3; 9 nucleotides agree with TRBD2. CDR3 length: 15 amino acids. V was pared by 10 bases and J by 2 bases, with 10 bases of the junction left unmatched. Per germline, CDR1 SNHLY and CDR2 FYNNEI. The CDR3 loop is CANRPLAGPTDTQYF. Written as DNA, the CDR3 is TGTGCCAACAGACCTCTAGCGGGACCCACAGATACGCAGTATTTT.

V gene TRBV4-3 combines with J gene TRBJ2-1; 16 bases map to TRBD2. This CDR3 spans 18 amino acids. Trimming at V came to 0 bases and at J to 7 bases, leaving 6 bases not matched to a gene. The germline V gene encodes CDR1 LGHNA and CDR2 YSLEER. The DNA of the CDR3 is TGCGCCAGCAGCCAAGATGAGGGACTAGCGGGGGGGCCGAATGAGCAGTTCTTC. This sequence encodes CASSQDEGLAGGPNEQFF.

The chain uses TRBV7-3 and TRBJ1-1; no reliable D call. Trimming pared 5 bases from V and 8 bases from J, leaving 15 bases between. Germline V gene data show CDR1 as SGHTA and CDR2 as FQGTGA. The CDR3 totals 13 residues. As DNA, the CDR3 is TGTGCCAGCAGCACCTTTCCGGGAGCGGAAGCTTTCTTT. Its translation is CASSTFPGAEAFF.

The CDR3 region is CASRTGGRTEAFF. DNA for the CDR3: TGTGCCAGCAGGACAGGGGGGAGGACTGAAGCTTTCTTT. The chain carries TRBV6-5 and TRBJ1-1; 9 nucleotides match TRBD1. V lost 6 bases to trimming and J lost 5 bases; unmatched junction nucleotides: 4. Germline V CDR1 and CDR2: MNHEY, SVGAGI. The CDR3 consists of 13 residues.

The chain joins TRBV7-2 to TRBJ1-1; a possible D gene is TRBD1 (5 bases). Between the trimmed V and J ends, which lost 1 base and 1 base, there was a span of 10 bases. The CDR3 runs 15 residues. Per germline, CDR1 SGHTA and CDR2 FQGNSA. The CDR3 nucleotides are TGTGCCAGCAGCTTAGGGTCAGGGTGGAACACTGAAGCTTTCTTT. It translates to CASSLGSGWNTEAFF.

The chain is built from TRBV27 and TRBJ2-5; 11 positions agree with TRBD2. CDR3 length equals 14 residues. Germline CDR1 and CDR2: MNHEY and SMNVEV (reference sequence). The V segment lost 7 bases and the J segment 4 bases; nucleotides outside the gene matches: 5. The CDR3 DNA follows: TGTGCCAGCACTCCGACTAGCGGGACAGAGACCCAGTACTTC. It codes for CASTPTSGTETQYF.

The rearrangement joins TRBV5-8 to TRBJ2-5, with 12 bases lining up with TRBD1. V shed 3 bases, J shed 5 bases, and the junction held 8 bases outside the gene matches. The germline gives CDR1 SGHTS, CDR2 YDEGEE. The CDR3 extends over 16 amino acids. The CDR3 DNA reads TGTGCCAGCAGCTCCATAGGGACAGGGGGCTTCGAGACCCAGTACTTC. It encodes CASSSIGTGGFETQYF. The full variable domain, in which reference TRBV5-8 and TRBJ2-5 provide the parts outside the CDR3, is EAGVTQSPTHLIKTRGQQATLRCSPISGHTSVYWYQQALGLGLQFLLWYDEGEERNRGNFPPRFSGRQFPNYSSELNVNALELEDSALYLCASSSIGTGGFETQYFGPGTRLLVL.

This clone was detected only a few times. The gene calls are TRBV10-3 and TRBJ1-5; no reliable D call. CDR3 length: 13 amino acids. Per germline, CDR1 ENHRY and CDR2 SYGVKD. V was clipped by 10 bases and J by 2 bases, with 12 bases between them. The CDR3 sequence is CATGSAGNQPQHF. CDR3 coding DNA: TGTGCCACCGGGTCGGCGGGCAATCAGCCCCAGCATTTT.

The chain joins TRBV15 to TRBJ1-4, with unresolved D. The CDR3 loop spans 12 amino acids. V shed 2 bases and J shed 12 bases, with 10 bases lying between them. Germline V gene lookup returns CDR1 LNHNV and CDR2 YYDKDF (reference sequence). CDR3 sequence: CATSRREEQLFF. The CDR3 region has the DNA TGTGCCACCAGCAGAAGAGAAGAGCAACTGTTTTTT.